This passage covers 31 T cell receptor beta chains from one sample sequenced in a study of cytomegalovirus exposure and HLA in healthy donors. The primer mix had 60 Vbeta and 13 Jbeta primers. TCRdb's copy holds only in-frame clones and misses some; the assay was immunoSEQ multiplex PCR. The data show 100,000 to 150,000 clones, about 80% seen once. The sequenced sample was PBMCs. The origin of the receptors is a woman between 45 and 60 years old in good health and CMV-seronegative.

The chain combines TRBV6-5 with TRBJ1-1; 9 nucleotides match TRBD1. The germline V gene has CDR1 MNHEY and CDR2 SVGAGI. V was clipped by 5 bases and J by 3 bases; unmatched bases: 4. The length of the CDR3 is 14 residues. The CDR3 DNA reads TGTGCCAGCAGTCAGGGACAGGGTTACACTGAAGCTTTCTTT. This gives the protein CASSQGQGYTEAFF.

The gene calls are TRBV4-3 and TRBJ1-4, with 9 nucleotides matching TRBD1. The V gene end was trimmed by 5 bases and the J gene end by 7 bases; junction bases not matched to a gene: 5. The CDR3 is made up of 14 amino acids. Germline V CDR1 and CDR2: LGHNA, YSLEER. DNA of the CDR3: TGCGCCAGCAGCTATGGGACAGGGAGTGAAAAACTGTTTTTT. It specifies CASSYGTGSEKLFF.

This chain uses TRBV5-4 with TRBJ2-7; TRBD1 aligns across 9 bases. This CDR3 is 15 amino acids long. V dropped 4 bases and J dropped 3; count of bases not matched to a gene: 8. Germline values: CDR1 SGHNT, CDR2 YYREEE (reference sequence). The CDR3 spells CASSRGDRVGYEQYF. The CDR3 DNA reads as TGTGCCAGCAGCCGCGGGGACAGGGTAGGCTACGAGCAGTACTTC. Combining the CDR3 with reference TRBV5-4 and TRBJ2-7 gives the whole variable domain ETGVTQSPTHLIKTRGQQVTLRCSSQSGHNTVSWYQQALGQGPQFIFQYYREEENGRGNFPPRFSGLQFPNYSSELNVNALELDDSALYLCASSRGDRVGYEQYFGPGTRLTVT.

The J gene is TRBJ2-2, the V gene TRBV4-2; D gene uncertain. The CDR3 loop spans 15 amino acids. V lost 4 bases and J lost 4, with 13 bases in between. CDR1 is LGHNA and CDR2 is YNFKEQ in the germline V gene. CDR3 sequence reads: CASSLSQRITGELFF. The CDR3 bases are TGTGCCAGCAGCCTTAGCCAGAGGATCACCGGGGAGCTGTTTTTT.

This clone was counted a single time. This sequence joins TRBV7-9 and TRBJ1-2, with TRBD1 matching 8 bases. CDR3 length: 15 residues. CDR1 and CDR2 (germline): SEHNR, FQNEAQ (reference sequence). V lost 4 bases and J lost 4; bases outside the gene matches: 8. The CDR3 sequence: CASSSGQGGFYGYTF. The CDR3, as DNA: TGTGCCAGCAGCTCCGGACAGGGTGGGTTCTATGGCTACACCTTC.

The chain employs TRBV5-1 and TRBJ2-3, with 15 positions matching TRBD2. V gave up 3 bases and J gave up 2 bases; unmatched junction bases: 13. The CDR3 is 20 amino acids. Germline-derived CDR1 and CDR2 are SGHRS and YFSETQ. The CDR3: CASSSGLAGGPQKFTDTQYF. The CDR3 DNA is TGCGCCAGCAGCTCTGGACTAGCGGGAGGGCCTCAAAAGTTCACAGATACGCAGTATTTT.

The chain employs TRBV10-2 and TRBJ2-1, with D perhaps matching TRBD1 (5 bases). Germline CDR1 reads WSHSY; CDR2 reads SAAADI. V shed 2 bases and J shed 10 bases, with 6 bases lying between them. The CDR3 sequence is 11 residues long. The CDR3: CASSERQEQFF. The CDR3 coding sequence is TGCGCCAGCAGTGAGAGACAGGAGCAGTTCTTC.

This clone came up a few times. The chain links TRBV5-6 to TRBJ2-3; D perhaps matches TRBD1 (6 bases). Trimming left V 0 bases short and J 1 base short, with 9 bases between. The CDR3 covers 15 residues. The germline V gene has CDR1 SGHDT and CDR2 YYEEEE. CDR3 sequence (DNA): TGTGCCAGCAGCTTGGACAGGGTGGGCACAGATACGCAGTATTTT. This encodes CASSLDRVGTDTQYF.

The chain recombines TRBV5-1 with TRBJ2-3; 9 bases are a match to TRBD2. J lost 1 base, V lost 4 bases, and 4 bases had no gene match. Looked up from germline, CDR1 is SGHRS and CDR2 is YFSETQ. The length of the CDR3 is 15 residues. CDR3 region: CASSGWTSGTDTQYF. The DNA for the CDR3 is TGCGCCAGCAGCGGATGGACTAGCGGCACAGATACGCAGTATTTT.

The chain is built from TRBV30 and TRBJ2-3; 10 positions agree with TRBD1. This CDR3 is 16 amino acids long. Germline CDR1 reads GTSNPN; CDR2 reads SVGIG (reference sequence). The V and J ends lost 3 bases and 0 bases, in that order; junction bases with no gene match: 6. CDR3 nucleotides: TGTGCCTGGAGCCGGGACAGGGGCCTTAGCACAGATACGCAGTATTTT. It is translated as CAWSRDRGLSTDTQYF.

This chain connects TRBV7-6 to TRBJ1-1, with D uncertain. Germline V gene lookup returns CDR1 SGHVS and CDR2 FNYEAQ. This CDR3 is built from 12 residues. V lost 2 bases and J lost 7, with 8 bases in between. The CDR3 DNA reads TGTGCCAGCAGCTTAACGCCAGGTGAAGCTTTCTTT. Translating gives CASSLTPGEAFF.

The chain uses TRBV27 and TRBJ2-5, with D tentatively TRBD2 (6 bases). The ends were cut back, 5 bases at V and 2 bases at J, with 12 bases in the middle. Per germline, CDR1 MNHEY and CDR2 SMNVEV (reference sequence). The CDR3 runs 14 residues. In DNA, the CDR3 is TGTGCCAGCAGTCTAGGGACTGTTCAAGAGACCCAGTACTTC. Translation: CASSLGTVQETQYF.

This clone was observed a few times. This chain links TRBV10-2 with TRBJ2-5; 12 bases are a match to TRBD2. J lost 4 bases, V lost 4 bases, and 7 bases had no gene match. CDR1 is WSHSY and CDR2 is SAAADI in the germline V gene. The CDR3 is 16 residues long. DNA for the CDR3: TGCGCCAGCAGTGGGACTAGCGGGATCCGGGGAGAGACCCAGTACTTC. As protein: CASSGTSGIRGETQYF.

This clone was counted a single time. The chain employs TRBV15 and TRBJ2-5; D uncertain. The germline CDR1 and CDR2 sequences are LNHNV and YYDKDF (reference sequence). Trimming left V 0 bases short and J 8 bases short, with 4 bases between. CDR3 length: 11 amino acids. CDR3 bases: TGTGCCACCAGCAGAGATGGCACCCAGTACTTC. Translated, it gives CATSRDGTQYF.

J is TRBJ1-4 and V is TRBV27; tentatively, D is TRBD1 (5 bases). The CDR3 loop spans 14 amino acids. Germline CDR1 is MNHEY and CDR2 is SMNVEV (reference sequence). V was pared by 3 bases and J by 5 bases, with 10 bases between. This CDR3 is CASSFRTSNEKLFF. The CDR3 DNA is TGTGCCAGCAGTTTTCGGACATCGAATGAAAAACTGTTTTTT.

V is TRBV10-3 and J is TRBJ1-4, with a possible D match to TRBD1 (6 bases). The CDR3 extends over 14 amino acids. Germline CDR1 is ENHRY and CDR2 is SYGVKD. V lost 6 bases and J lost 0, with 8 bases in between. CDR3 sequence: CAISGQSTNEKLFF. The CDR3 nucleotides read TGTGCCATCAGCGGACAGTCAACTAATGAAAAACTGTTTTTT.

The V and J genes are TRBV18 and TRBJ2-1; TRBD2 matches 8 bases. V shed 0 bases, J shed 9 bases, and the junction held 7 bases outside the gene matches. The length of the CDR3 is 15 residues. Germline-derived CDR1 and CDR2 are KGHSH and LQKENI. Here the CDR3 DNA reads TGTGCCAGCTCACCACCGAGCGGGAGCGCCGTTGAGCAGTTCTTC. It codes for CASSPPSGSAVEQFF.

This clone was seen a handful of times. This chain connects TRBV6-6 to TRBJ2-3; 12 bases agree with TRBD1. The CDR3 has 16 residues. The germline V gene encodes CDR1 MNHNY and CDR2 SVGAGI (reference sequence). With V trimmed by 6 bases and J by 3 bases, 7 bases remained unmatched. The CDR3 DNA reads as TGTGCCAGCAGGGGACAGGGGGCGAAAAGGACAGATACGCAGTATTTT. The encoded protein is CASRGQGAKRTDTQYF.

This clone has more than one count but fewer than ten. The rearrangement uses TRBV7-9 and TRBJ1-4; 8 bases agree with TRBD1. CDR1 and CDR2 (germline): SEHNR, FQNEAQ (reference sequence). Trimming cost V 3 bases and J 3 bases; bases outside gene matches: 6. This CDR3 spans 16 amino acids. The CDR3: CASSFRSGGPNEKLFF. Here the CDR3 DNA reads TGTGCCAGCAGCTTCAGATCAGGGGGCCCTAATGAAAAACTGTTTTTT.

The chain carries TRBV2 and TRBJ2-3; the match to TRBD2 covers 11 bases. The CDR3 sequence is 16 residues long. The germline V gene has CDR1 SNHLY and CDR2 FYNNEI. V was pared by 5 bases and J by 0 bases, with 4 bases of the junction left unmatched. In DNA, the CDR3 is TGTGCCAGCAGTTCGGGACTAGCGGCTAGCACAGATACGCAGTATTTT. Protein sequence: CASSSGLAASTDTQYF.

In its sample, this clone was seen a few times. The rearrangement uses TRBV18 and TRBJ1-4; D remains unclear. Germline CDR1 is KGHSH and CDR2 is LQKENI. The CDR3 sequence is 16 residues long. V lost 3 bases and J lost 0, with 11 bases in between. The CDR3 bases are TGTGCCAGCTCACCGTTTCAACTTTCAACTAATGAAAAACTGTTTTTT. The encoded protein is CASSPFQLSTNEKLFF.

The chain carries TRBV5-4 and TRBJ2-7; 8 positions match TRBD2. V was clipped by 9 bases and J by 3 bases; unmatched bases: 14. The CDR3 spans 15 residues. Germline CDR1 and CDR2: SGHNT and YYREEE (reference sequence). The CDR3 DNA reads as TGTGCCACCCATACAAGCCTAGCGGGTGACTACGAGCAGTACTTC. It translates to CATHTSLAGDYEQYF.

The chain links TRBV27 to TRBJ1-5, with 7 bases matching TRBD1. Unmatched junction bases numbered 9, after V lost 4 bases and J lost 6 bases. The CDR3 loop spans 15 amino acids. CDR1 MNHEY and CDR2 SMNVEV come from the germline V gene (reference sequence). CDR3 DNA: TGTGCCAGCAGTTATCGGGGAAGGGGGCCTCAGCCCCAGCATTTT. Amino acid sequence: CASSYRGRGPQPQHF.

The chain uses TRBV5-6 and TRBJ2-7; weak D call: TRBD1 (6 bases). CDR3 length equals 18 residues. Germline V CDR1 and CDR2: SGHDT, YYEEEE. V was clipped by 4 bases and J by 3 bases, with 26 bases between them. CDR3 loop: CASSPKGVLAQSYYEQYF. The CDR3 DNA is TGTGCCAGCAGCCCCAAGGGGGTTTTGGCTCAGAGTTACTACGAGCAGTACTTC. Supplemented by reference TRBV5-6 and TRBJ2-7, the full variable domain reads DAGVTQSPTHLIKTRGQQVTLRCSPKSGHDTVSWYQQALGQGPQFIFQYYEEEERQRGNFPDRFSGHQFPNYSSELNVNALLLGDSALYLCASSPKGVLAQSYYEQYFGPGTRLTVT.

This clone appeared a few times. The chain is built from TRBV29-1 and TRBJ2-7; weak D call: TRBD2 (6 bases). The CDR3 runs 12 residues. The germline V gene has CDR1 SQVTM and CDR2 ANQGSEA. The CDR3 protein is CSIRAGIDEQYF. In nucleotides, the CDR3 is TGCAGTATCCGTGCGGGGATCGACGAGCAGTACTTC.

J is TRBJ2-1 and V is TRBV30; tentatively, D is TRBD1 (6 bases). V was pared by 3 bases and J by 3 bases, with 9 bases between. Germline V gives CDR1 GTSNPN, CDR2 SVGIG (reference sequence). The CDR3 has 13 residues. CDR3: CAWRGAFYNEQFF. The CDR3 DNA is TGTGCCTGGAGGGGGGCCTTCTACAATGAGCAGTTCTTC.

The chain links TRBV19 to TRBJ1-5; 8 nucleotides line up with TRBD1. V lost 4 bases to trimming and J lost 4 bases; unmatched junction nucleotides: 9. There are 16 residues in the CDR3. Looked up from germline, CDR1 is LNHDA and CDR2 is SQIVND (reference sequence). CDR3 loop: CASSRSRQGKNQPQHF. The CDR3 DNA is TGTGCCAGTAGTAGATCTAGACAGGGGAAAAATCAGCCCCAGCATTTT. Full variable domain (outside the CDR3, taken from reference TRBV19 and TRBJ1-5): DGGITQSPKYLFRKEGQNVTLSCEQNLNHDAMYWYRQDPGQGLRLIYYSQIVNDFQKGDIAEGYSVSREKKESFPLTVTSAQKNPTAFYLCASSRSRQGKNQPQHFGDGTRLSIL.

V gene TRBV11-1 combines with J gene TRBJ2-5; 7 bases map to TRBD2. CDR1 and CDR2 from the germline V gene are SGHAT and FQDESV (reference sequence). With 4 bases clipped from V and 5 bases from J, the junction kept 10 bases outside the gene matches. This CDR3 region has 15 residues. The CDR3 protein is CASSSTTSLRETQYF. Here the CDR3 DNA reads TGTGCCAGCAGCTCCACGACTAGCCTCCGGGAGACCCAGTACTTC.

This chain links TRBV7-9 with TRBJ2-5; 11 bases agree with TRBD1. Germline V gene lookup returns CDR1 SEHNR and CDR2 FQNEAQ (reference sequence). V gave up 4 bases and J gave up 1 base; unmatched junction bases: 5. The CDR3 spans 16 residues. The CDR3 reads CASSSAGTGGQETQYF. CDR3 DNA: TGTGCCAGCAGCTCCGCCGGGACAGGGGGCCAAGAGACCCAGTACTTC. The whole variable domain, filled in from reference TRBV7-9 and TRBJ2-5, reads DTGVSQNPRHKITKRGQNVTFRCDPISEHNRLYWYRQTLGQGPEFLTYFQNEAQLEKSRLLSDRFSAERPKGSFSTLEIQRTEQGDSAMYLCASSSAGTGGQETQYFGPGTRLLVL.

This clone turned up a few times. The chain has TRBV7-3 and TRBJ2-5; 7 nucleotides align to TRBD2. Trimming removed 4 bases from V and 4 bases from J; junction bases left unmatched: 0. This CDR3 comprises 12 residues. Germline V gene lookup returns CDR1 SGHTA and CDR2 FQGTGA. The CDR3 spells CASSSSGETQYF. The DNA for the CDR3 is TGTGCCAGCAGCTCTAGCGGAGAGACCCAGTACTTC.

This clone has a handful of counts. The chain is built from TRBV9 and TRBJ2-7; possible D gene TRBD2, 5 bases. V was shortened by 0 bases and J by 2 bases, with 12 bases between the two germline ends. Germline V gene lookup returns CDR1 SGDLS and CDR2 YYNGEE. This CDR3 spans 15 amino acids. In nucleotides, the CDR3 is TGTGCCAGCAGCGTAGGGGGTGGGAGTCCCTACGAGCAGTACTTC. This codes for CASSVGGGSPYEQYF. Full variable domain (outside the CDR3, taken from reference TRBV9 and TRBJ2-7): DSGVTQTPKHLITATGQRVTLRCSPRSGDLSVYWYQQSLDQGLQFLIQYYNGEERAKGNILERFSAQQFPDLHSELNLSSLELGDSALYFCASSVGGGSPYEQYFGPGTRLTVT.